This T cell receptor beta chain was retrieved from a study of siplizumab effects on memory and regulatory T cells. A remark on this clone: The antigen remains unidentified.

Germline CDR1 is MNHEY and CDR2 is SVGAGI. V lost 2 bases, J lost 4 bases, and 4 bases stayed unmatched. The CDR3 is made up of 15 amino acids. TCRdb keeps only in-frame clones here, not all; method: immunoSEQ multiplex PCR. The data show around 100,000 clones, approximately 95% seen once. Study-wide points: Researchers could not give a naive or memory phenotype to roughly 75-95% of proliferating CD4+ or CD8+ clones. Assignment to unstimulated subsets succeeded for only a minor fraction of the alloreactive clones.

The chain uses TRBV6-5 and TRBJ2-1, with TRBD2 matching 8 bases. The sequence came from a human donor in good health. The material sequenced was non-Treg CD4+ T cells sorted from blood. The CDR3 nucleotides read TGTGCCAGCAGTTACACTAGCGGTGCATACAATGAGCAGTTCTTC. Protein: CASSYTSGAYNEQFF.